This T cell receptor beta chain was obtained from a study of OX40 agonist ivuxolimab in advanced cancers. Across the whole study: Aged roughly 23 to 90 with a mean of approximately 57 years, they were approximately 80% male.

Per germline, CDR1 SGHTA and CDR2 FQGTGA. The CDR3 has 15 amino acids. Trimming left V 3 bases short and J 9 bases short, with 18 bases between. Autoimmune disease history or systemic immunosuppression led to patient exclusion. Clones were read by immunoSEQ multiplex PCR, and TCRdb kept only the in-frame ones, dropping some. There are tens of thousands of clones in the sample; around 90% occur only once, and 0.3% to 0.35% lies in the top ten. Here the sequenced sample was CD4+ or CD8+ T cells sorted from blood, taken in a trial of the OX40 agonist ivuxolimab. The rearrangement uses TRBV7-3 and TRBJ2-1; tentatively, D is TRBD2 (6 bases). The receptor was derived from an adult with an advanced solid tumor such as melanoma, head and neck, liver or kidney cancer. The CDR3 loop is CASSFSGLSGGEQFF. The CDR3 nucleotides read TGTGCCAGCAGCTTTTCAGGACTATCTGGGGGTGAGCAGTTCTTC.